The 26 T cell receptor beta chains below come from one sample, sequenced in a study of post-analysis software for immune sequencing data. Included in the TCR beta cDNA libraries were unique molecular identifiers. A single record per CDR3 protein comes from TCRdb applying MiXCR to the PCR reads. The sample gives about 500,000 distinct CDR3 sequences, under 55% of which show up once; around 10% is in the top ten. Study-wide findings and caveats: With TRBV5-6, TRBV5-1 and TRBV20-1 included, about 5 TRBV segments were more frequent in patients than in controls.

For these receptors, no antigen is known. The sequencing input was blood. These receptors were taken from a girl aged 5 to 17 with multiple sclerosis.

This clonotype came up a few times. This chain joins TRBV27 and TRBJ2-3; TRBD2 matches at 7 bases. The J segment lost 6 bases and the V segment lost 8 bases, leaving 17 bases of the junction unmatched. The germline V gene encodes CDR1 MNHEY and CDR2 SMNVEV (reference sequence). The length of the CDR3 is 16 residues. CDR3: CASGVREGLIQDTQYF. CDR3 DNA: TGTGCCAGCGGGGTGAGGGAGGGCCTTATTCAGGATACGCAGTATTTT.

This clonotype was recorded many times. The chain combines TRBV9 with TRBJ2-7; the match to TRBD2 covers 7 bases. V was pared by 4 bases and J by 1 base, with 11 bases of the junction left unmatched. Germline V gene sequence: CDR1 SGDLS, CDR2 YYNGEE. The CDR3 runs to 16 residues. The CDR3 loop reads CASSFNPGLSSYEQYF. The CDR3 region has the DNA TGTGCCAGCAGCTTCAACCCGGGACTATCTTCCTACGAGCAGTACTTC.

The rearrangement links TRBV12-3 or TRBV12-4 to TRBJ1-2; perhaps TRBD1 as D (5 bases). This CDR3 comprises 14 residues. Trimming removed 2 bases at V and 3 bases at J, with 10 bases between. The CDR3 DNA follows: TGTGCCAGCAGTTTACCAGGGAGCTACTATGGCTACACCTTC. It codes for CASSLPGSYYGYTF.

V gene TRBV6-1 combines with J gene TRBJ2-5; TRBD1 agrees at 7 bases. With the DNA end fitting TRBJ2-7 better, the J assignment may be wrong. CDR1 and CDR2 (germline): MNHNS, SASEGT. This CDR3 comprises 13 residues. CDR3 DNA sequence: TGTGCCACCCAGCGGCAGGGGGCCTACGAGCAGTACTTC. Protein sequence: CATQRQGAYEQYF.

The chain joins TRBV27 to TRBJ2-3; D possibly uses TRBD1 or TRBD2 (5 bases each). Germline V CDR1 and CDR2: MNHEY, SMNVEV (reference sequence). V was clipped by 3 bases and J by 2 bases, with 12 bases between them. There are 15 residues in the CDR3. The CDR3 loop is CASSLNGANTDTQYF. CDR3 in DNA: TGTGCCAGCAGTTTGAACGGGGCGAACACAGATACGCAGTATTTT.

V usage is TRBV7-3 and J usage is TRBJ2-1; D is ambiguous. V was shortened by 2 bases and J by 0 bases, with 11 bases between the two germline ends. The CDR3 runs to 16 residues. The germline CDR1 and CDR2 sequences are SGHTA and FQGTGA. The CDR3 DNA reads TGTGCCAGCAGCTTATCCCTCGCGAGCTCCTACAATGAGCAGTTCTTC. Amino acids: CASSLSLASSYNEQFF.

The J gene is TRBJ2-1, the V gene TRBV3-1, with D unclear. Between the trimmed V and J ends, which lost 0 bases and 1 base, there was a span of 28 bases. Germline loops: CDR1 LGHDT, CDR2 YNNKEL (reference sequence). The CDR3 contains 22 residues. The CDR3, as DNA: TGTGCCAGCAGCCAAGATCGGGTTGGGTTCGGTCTTGGGCGTGTTTCCTACAATGAGCAGTTCTTC. This sequence encodes CASSQDRVGFGLGRVSYNEQFF.

The chain uses TRBV27 and TRBJ2-1; maybe TRBD2 (6 bases). Germline CDR1 is MNHEY and CDR2 is SMNVEV (reference sequence). The CDR3 runs to 18 residues. Deletions cut 4 bases from V and 4 bases from J, with 23 bases between. In DNA form, the CDR3 reads TGTGCCAGCAGTTCCCAGGGCGGGAATAGGAGGATTTACAATGAGCAGTTCTTC. Its protein product is CASSSQGGNRRIYNEQFF.

The rearrangement links TRBV27 to TRBJ2-4; 7 nucleotides agree with TRBD2. The better agreement between TRBJ2-7 and the DNA end casts doubt on the J call. CDR1 is MNHEY and CDR2 is SMNVEV in the germline V gene (reference sequence). There are 15 residues in the CDR3. This CDR3 is CASSPVAGALYEQYF. The CDR3 DNA reads TGTGCCAGCAGTCCCGTGGCGGGAGCCCTTTACGAGCAGTACTTC.

This chain links TRBV5-1 with TRBJ2-3; D may be TRBD2 (5 bases). CDR3 length: 16 amino acids. Germline V gene data show CDR1 as SGHRS and CDR2 as YFSETQ. The V end was cut by 0 bases, the J end by 6 bases, with 17 bases between. In DNA form, the CDR3 reads TGCGCCAGCAGCTTGGAGCTAGCTACCCCTCGGGATACGCAGTATTTT. Its translation is CASSLELATPRDTQYF.

A single count supports this clonotype. Since a much larger clone is just one base distant, this may be a read error. V usage is TRBV5-1 and J usage is TRBJ2-5, with 8 bases matching TRBD1. The J call is doubtful: the DNA matches TRBJ2-7 better. Per germline, CDR1 SGHRS and CDR2 YFSETQ. The CDR3 loop spans 14 amino acids. The CDR3 region has the DNA TGCGCCAGCAGCCCGACAGGGGAGGCCTGCGAGCAGTACTTC. Translated: CASSPTGEACEQYF.

This chain links TRBV9 with TRBJ1-1; a possible D gene is TRBD1 (6 bases). CDR1 is SGDLS and CDR2 is YYNGEE in the germline V gene. Trimming stripped 3 bases from V and 3 bases from J, with 12 bases between. This CDR3 region has 14 residues. Here the CDR3 reads CASSAPGHDTEAFF. CDR3 DNA: TGTGCCAGCAGCGCCCCGGGACACGACACTGAAGCTTTCTTT.

This clonotype was observed a few times. This chain uses TRBV7-9 with TRBJ2-7; D possibly corresponds to TRBD2 (5 bases). CDR3 length: 14 residues. V gave up 4 bases and J gave up 4 bases, with 14 bases separating them. The germline CDR1 and CDR2 sequences are SEHNR and FQNEAQ (reference sequence). In DNA form, the CDR3 reads TGTGCCAGCAGCTCTACTCGGAGGCTTTACGAGCAGTACTTC. Its protein is CASSSTRRLYEQYF.

The V gene is TRBV20-1, the J gene TRBJ1-1; no definite D call. CDR3 length equals 13 residues. CDR1 is DFQATT, CDR2 SNEGSKA, per germline (reference sequence). Trimming took off 0 bases at V and 3 bases at J, with 8 bases between the two ends. CDR3 coding DNA: TGCAGTGCTAGAGATCTCCTGGACACTGAAGCTTTCTTT. Translating gives CSARDLLDTEAFF.

V gene TRBV29-1 combines with J gene TRBJ1-5, with unresolved D. The CDR3 sequence is 13 residues long. Germline V gene sequence: CDR1 SQVTM, CDR2 ANQGSEA. V lost 5 bases, J lost 2 bases, and 10 bases lay in between. The DNA for the CDR3 is TGCAGCGTTTGGGAGATGGGCAATCAGCCCCAGCATTTT. It is translated as CSVWEMGNQPQHF. The complete variable domain, with remaining parts taken from reference TRBV29-1 and TRBJ1-5, reads SAVISQKPSRDICQRGTSLTIQCQVDSQVTMMFWYRQQPGQSLTLIATANQGSEATYESGFVIDKFPISRPNLTFSTLTVSNMSPEDSSIYLCSVWEMGNQPQHFGDGTRLSIL.

The chain joins TRBV3-1 to TRBJ2-5; D call uncertain. The J call is in doubt because the DNA end fits TRBJ2-7 better. In germline, CDR1 is LGHDT, CDR2 YNNKEL (reference sequence). This CDR3 is built from 13 residues. CDR3 nucleotide sequence: TGTGCCAGCAGCCAAGATTGGTTCGACGAGCAGTACTTC. Protein product: CASSQDWFDEQYF.

Concerning this clonotype: Relative to the germline gene, one junction end is altered; a read error may explain this. The chain carries TRBV12-3 or TRBV12-4 and TRBJ2-3; no clear D gene. The CDR3 length is 11 residues. The CDR3 reads CASSLEDAQYF. DNA for the CDR3: TGTGCCAGCAGTTTAGAAGATGCGCAGTATTTT.

V is TRBV10-3 and J is TRBJ2-3; no clear D. The germline V and J ends were trimmed by 0 bases and 0 bases, with 7 bases remaining between them. Germline assignment: CDR1 ENHRY and CDR2 SYGVKD. The CDR3 consists of 15 residues. CDR3 amino acids: CAISESSTSTDTQYF. CDR3 coding DNA: TGTGCCATCAGTGAGTCGTCGACTAGCACAGATACGCAGTATTTT.

This clonotype turned up a few times. This chain connects TRBV3-1 to TRBJ2-7; TRBD1 is a possible D gene (5 bases). The CDR3 spans 16 residues. Germline V CDR1 and CDR2: LGHDT, YNNKEL (reference sequence). The V gene lost 4 bases and the J gene lost 3 bases, with 19 bases spanning the gap. The CDR3 protein is CASSPKTGPTNYEQYF. The CDR3 DNA sequence: TGTGCCAGCAGCCCCAAAACAGGACCAACTAACTACGAGCAGTACTTC.

CDR3 in DNA: TGCAGTGCTAGTTGGGGGCAGGGAGATCAGCCCCAGCATTTT. It specifies CSASWGQGDQPQHF. The chain joins TRBV20-1 to TRBJ1-5, with D possibly matching TRBD1 (6 bases). Germline V gene lookup returns CDR1 DFQATT and CDR2 SNEGSKA (reference sequence). The CDR3 is 14 amino acids. V lost 3 bases and J lost 5, with 14 bases in between.

The chain carries TRBV7-2 and TRBJ2-1; D is unresolved. The DNA end favors TRBJ2-7, so the J call may be wrong. CDR1 and CDR2 from the germline V gene are SGHTA and FQGNSA. This CDR3 contains 15 residues. The CDR3 region is CASSLSLWASPEQYF. The DNA of the CDR3 is TGTGCCAGCAGCTTGTCGTTGTGGGCTAGTCCCGAGCAGTACTTC.

J is TRBJ2-3 and V is TRBV5-1; 9 bases line up with TRBD2. CDR1 and CDR2 (germline): SGHRS, YFSETQ. The CDR3 consists of 18 residues. Trimming at V came to 0 bases and at J to 1 base, leaving 9 bases not matched to a gene. The CDR3 DNA reads as TGCGCCAGCAGCTTGGGGTCGCTAGCGGGATTCGGCACAGATACGCAGTATTTT. Residues: CASSLGSLAGFGTDTQYF.

The gene calls are TRBV7-9 and TRBJ2-1; the match to TRBD2 covers 12 bases. The J segment lost 8 bases and the V segment lost 5 bases, leaving 7 bases of the junction unmatched. Germline V gene sequence: CDR1 SEHNR, CDR2 FQNEAQ (reference sequence). The CDR3 has 15 amino acids. CDR3 loop: CASSVTSGSSDEQFF. The DNA for the CDR3 is TGTGCCAGCAGCGTGACTAGCGGGAGTTCTGATGAGCAGTTCTTC.

The sample holds a few counts of this clonotype. V gene TRBV12-3 or TRBV12-4 combines with J gene TRBJ2-5, with 9 bases identical to TRBD1. J was trimmed by 7 bases and V by 6 bases; bases with no gene match: 9. CDR3 length: 14 residues. CDR3 sequence: CASRPGTGPGTQYF. As DNA, the CDR3 is TGTGCCAGCAGGCCCGGGACAGGGCCAGGGACCCAGTACTTC.

This clonotype was found a few times. V and J are TRBV5-1 and TRBJ2-4; possibly TRBD2 for D (6 bases). Germline V gene sequence: CDR1 SGHRS, CDR2 YFSETQ. The CDR3 sequence is 16 residues long. V was cut by 4 bases and J by 1 base, with 15 bases left in between. CDR3 protein: CASSLTGGGAKNIQYF. The CDR3 bases are TGCGCCAGCAGCCTTACAGGTGGAGGGGCCAAAAACATTCAGTACTTC. The variable domain in full, with the rest retrieved from reference TRBV5-1 and TRBJ2-4, is KAGVTQTPRYLIKTRGQQVTLSCSPISGHRSVSWYQQTPGQGLQFLFEYFSETQRNKGNFPGRFSGRQFSNSRSEMNVSTLELGDSALYLCASSLTGGGAKNIQYFGAGTRLSVL.

This clonotype was found a few times. This rearrangement joins TRBV7-9 to TRBJ2-7; no clear D. V dropped 4 bases and J dropped 3 bases, with 19 bases sitting between them. Per germline, CDR1 SEHNR and CDR2 FQNEAQ (reference sequence). The CDR3 contains 16 residues. The CDR3 protein is CASSSDVPAIRYEQYF. The CDR3 nucleotides read TGTGCCAGCAGCTCCGACGTACCAGCTATTCGCTACGAGCAGTACTTC.